These T cell receptor beta chains were read from a single sample in a study of glioma-infiltrating T cells after dendritic cell vaccination. Here immunoSEQ multiplex PCR was the method, and the copy in TCRdb shows in-frame clones only, minus some. The repertoire holds around 97,000 clones, roughly 79% seen once, with approximately 12% in the top ten. The sequenced sample was blood, obtained before dendritic cell vaccination. Source of these receptors: a human donor with glioblastoma. The CDR3 runs from the conserved cysteine through the conserved F or W. The D gene is left open where the match is weak. Part of the rows lack a size; the others show once, few, many or a class for expanded clones.

D gene	J gene	clone size	V gene	CDR3 DNA	CDR3 protein
-	TRBJ1-5	once	TRBV2	TGTGCCAGCAGCCGAGTGAGGGTGGCAGGAAGCAATCAGCCCCAGCATTTT	CASSRVRVAGSNQPQHF
TRBD1	TRBJ2-1	-	TRBV11-3	TGTGCCAGCAGCTTCCGGACAGGGACCTCCTACAATGAGCAGTTCTTC	CASSFRTGTSYNEQFF
-	TRBJ2-7	-	TRBV6-5	TGTGCCAGCAGTACCCGGACAGAATACTACGAGCAGTACTTC	CASSTRTEYYEQYF
TRBD1	TRBJ1-4	-	TRBV7-6	TGTGCCAGCAGCGCAACCAGGGGGGTGGGTGAAAAACTGTTTTTT	CASSATRGVGEKLFF
TRBD2	TRBJ2-1	once	TRBV25-1	TGTGCCAGCAGTGAAAGGCAGGGAGCGGGGAATGAGCAGTTCTTC	CASSERQGAGNEQFF
-	TRBJ1-6	-	TRBV29-1	TGCAGCGTTGCCGGAGGTACGAATTCACCCCTCCACTTT	CSVAGGTNSPLHF
-	TRBJ1-5	-	TRBV5-4	TGTGCCAGCAGCTTCGGACACAATCAGCCCCAGCATTTT	CASSFGHNQPQHF
TRBD1	TRBJ1-6	-	TRBV7-9	TGTGCCAGCAGCTTGCCAGGGGGCAATTCACCCCTCCACTTT	CASSLPGGNSPLHF
-	TRBJ1-1	-	TRBV19	TGTGCCAGTAGTATACCCCCCGGGGGGGAGATCACTGAAGCTTTCTTT	CASSIPPGGEITEAFF
-	TRBJ2-2	-	TRBV30	TGTGCCTGGGGGGGGGCTATGGACACCGGGGAGCTGTTTTTT	CAWGGAMDTGELFF
TRBD1	TRBJ2-7	-	TRBV7-6	TGTGCCAGCAGTCCCCTAGGGGGGACAGGGGCCTACGAGCAGTACTTC	CASSPLGGTGAYEQYF
TRBD1	TRBJ2-7	many	TRBV19	TGTGCCAGTAGTAATGCCGGGACAGGGTCCTACGAGCAGTACTTC	CASSNAGTGSYEQYF
TRBD1	TRBJ1-3	-	TRBV6-1	TGTGCCAGCAGTGGAAGGACAGGCTCTGGAAACACCATATATTTT	CASSGRTGSGNTIYF
TRBD2	TRBJ2-1	-	TRBV11-2	TGTGCCAGCAGCTCGATTGGACTAGCGGAACACAATGAGCAGTTCTTC	CASSSIGLAEHNEQFF
-	TRBJ2-4	-	TRBV7-2	TGTGCCAGCAGCTTACAGGGATGGGCCAAAAACATTCAGTACTTC	CASSLQGWAKNIQYF
TRBD1	TRBJ2-7	-	TRBV6-5	TGTGCCAGCAGCATGGACAGGGGCTACGAGCAGTACTTC	CASSMDRGYEQYF